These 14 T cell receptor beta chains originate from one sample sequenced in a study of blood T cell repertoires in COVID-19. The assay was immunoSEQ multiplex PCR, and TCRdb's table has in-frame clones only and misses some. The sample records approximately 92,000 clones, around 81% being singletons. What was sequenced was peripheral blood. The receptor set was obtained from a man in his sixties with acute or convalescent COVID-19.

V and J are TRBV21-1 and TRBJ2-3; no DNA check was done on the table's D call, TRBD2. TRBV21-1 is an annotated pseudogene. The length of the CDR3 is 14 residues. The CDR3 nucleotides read TGTGCCAGCAGCAAAGCTAGGACTAGCAGTAGGCAGTATTTT. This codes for CASSKARTSSRQYF.

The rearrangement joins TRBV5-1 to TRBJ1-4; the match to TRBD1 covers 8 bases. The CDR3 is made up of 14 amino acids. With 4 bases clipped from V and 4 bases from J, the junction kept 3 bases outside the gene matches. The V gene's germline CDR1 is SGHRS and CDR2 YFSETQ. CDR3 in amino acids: CASSLGQGNEKLFF. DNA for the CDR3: TGCGCCAGCAGCCTCGGACAGGGTAATGAAAAACTGTTTTTT.

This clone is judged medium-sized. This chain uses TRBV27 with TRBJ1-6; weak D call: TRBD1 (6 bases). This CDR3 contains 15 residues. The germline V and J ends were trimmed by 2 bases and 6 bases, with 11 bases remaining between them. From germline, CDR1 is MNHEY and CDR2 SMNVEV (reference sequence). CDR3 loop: CASSLRSRGNSPLHF. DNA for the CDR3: TGTGCCAGCAGTTTACGGAGCAGGGGTAATTCACCCCTCCACTTT.

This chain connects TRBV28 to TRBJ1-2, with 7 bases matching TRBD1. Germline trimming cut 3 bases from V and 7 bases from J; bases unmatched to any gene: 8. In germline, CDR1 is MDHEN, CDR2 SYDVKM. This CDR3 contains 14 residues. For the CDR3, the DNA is TGTGCCAGCAGTTTTAGGACAGGCGCGCTTGGCTACACCTTC. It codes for CASSFRTGALGYTF.

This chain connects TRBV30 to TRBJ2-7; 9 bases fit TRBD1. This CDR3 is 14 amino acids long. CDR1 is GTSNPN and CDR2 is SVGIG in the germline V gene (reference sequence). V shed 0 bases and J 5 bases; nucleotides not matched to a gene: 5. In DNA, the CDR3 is TGTGCCTGGAGTGTAGGGACAGGGTCTCACGAGCAGTACTTC. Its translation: CAWSVGTGSHEQYF.

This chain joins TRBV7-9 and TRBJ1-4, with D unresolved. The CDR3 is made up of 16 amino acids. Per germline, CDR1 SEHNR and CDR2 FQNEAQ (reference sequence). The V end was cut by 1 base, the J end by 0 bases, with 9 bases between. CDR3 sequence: CASSLGAQSTNEKLFF. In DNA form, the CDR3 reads TGTGCCAGCAGCTTAGGGGCTCAATCAACTAATGAAAAACTGTTTTTT.

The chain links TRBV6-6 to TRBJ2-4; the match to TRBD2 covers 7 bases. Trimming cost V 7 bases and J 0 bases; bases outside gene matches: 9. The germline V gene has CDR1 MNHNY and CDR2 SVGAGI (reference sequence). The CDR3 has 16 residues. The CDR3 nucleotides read TGTGCCAGCACCGACAGAGCGGGGCTAGCCAAAAACATTCAGTACTTC. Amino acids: CASTDRAGLAKNIQYF.

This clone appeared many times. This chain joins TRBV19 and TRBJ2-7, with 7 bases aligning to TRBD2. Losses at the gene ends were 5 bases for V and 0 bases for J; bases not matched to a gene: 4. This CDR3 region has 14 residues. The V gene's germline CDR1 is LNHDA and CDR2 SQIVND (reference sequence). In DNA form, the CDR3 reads TGTGCCAGTAGTCAGCGGGGTACCTCCTACGAGCAGTACGTC. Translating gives CASSQRGTSYEQYV.

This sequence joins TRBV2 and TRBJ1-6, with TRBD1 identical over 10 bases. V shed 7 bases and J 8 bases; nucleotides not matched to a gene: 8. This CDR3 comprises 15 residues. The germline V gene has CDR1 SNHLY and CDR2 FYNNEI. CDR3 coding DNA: TGTGCCAGCATATACCGGGACAGGGGATATTCACCCCTCCACTTT. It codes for CASIYRDRGYSPLHF.

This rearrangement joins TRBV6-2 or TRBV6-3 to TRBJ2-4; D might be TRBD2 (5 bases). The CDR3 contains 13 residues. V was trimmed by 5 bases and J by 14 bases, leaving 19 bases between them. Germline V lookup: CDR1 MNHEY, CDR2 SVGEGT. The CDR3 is CASSPSGLGEEYF. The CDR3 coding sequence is TGTGCCAGCAGTCCGTCTGGACTGGGTGAAGAGTACTTC.

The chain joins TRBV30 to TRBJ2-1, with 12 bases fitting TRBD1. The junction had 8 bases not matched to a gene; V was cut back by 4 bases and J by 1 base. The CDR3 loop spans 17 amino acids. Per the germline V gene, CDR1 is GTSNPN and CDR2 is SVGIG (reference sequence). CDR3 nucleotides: TGTGCCTGGAACCGGGACAGGGGGCTTTTATCCTACAATGAGCAGTTCTTC. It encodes CAWNRDRGLLSYNEQFF.

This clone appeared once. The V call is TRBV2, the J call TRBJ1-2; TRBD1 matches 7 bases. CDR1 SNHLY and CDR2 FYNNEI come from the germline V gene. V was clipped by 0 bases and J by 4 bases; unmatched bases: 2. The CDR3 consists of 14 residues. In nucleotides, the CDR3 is TGTGCCAGCAGTGAAGCTAGGGGGCTCTATGGCTACACCTTC. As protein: CASSEARGLYGYTF.

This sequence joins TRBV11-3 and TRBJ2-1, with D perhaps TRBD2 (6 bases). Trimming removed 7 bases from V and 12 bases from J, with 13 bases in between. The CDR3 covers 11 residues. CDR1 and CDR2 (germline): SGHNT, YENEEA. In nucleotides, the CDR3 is TGTGCCAGCATGGGAGGAGATTTGCAGTTCTTC. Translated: CASMGGDLQFF.

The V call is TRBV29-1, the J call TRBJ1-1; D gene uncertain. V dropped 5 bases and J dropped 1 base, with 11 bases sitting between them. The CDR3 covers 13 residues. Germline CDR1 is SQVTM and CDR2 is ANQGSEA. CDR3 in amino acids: CSVKKPGNTEAFF. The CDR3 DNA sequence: TGCAGCGTTAAAAAACCGGGGAACACTGAAGCTTTCTTT.